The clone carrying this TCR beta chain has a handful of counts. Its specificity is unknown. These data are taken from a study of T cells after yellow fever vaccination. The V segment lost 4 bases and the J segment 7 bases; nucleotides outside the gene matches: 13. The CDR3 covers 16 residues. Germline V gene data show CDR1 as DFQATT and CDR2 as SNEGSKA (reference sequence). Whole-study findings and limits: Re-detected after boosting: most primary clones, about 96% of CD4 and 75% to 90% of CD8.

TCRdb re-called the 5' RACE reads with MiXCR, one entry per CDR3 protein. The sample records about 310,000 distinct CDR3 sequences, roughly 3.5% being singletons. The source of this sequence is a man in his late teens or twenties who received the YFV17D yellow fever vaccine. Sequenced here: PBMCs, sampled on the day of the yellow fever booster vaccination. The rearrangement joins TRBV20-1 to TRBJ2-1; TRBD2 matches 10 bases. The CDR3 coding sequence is TGCAGTGCTACCCATTTCCAAGCGGGGGGGCCGAATGAGCAGTTCTTC. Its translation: CSATHFQAGGPNEQFF.